This is a list of T cell receptor beta chains from one sample in a study of blood T cell repertoires in COVID-19. Using immunoSEQ multiplex PCR, the repertoire was profiled, and TCRdb retains in-frame clones only, with some absent. The sample records about 270,000 clones, more than 75% being singletons. The specimen was peripheral blood. The receptors were gathered from a man between 40 and 49 years old with active or convalescent COVID-19. Each CDR3 is given with its conserved first and last residue. The D gene is left open where the match is weak. Clone sizes are given selectively: once, few, many, or a class where the clone is expanded.

v_call	j_call	clone_size	d_call	cdr3_nt	cdr3_aa
TRBV5-4	TRBJ1-6	.	.	TGTGCCAGCAGCATCAACAGGAATTCACCCCTCCACTTT	CASSINRNSPLHF
TRBV4-1	TRBJ2-7	.	TRBD2	TGCGCCAGCAGCCAATTAGCGGGGGGGCAGTACGAGCAGTACTTC	CASSQLAGGQYEQYF
TRBV11-2	TRBJ1-5	few	TRBD1	TGTGCCAGCAGCCCGACAGGGCGGAATCAGCCCCAGCATTTT	CASSPTGRNQPQHF
TRBV11-3	TRBJ1-1	.	.	TGTGCCAGCAGCGCAACGGCCGGGTACACTGAAGCTTTCTTT	CASSATAGYTEAFF
TRBV27	TRBJ2-7	.	TRBD2	TGTGCCAGCAGTGGGGGAGCGGGGACCCCCTACGAGCAGTACTTC	CASSGGAGTPYEQYF
TRBV6-5	TRBJ1-2	once	.	TGTGCCAGCAGTCGACCCGCAGGGTCGGGCTATGGCTACACCTTC	CASSRPAGSGYGYTF
TRBV11-1	TRBJ2-3	.	.	TGTGCCAGCAGCACAGCTACAGATACGCAGTATTTT	CASSTATDTQYF
TRBV10-1	TRBJ1-2	.	TRBD1	TGCGCCAGCCCTGACAGGGGGCGAGGCTACACCTTC	CASPDRGRGYTF
TRBV5-8	TRBJ2-3	.	.	TGTGCCAGCAGCTTGGCCTACACAGATACGCAGTATTTT	CASSLAYTDTQYF
TRBV20-1	TRBJ1-6	.	.	TGCAGTGCTAGTGAAGGGGGACGCTCCTATAATTCACCCCTCCACTTT	CSASEGGRSYNSPLHF
TRBV28	TRBJ2-6	.	TRBD2	TGTGCCAGCAGTTTAGCTAGCGGGCCAACACTCTCTGGGGCCAACGTCCTGACTTTC	CASSLASGPTLSGANVLTF
TRBV27	TRBJ2-1	.	.	TGTGCCAGCATTCCAGCGGGCTCCTACAATGAGCAGTTCTTC	CASIPAGSYNEQFF
TRBV7-2	TRBJ2-7	.	.	TGTGCCAGCAGCAAGGGACTCTACGAGCAGTACTTC	CASSKGLYEQYF
TRBV7-2	TRBJ2-1	.	.	TGTGCCAGCAGCGGGCACGATGAGCAGTTCTTC	CASSGHDEQFF
TRBV19	TRBJ2-2	.	.	TGTGCCAGTAGTATATTGGGGCAGCAAACCGGGGAGCTGTTTTTT	CASSILGQQTGELFF
TRBV18	TRBJ2-7	.	.	TGTGCCAGCTCACCTCAGGGGGAGCAGTACTTC	CASSPQGEQYF
TRBV3-1/TRBV3-2	TRBJ2-2	.	.	TGTGCCAGCGGGCGTGGGAACACCGGGGAGCTGTTTTTT	CASGRGNTGELFF
TRBV5-5	TRBJ1-1	.	.	TGTGCCAGCACCCCGGGAGGACTAAAGGATGAAGCTTTCTTT	CASTPGGLKDEAFF
TRBV19	TRBJ2-3	.	TRBD2	TGTGCCAGTCTAGCGGGAGCAGAAGATACGCAGTATTTT	CASLAGAEDTQYF
TRBV4-1	TRBJ1-1	.	.	TGCGCCAGCAGCCTGGACACGGAGGCTTTCTTT	CASSLDTEAFF
TRBV11-2	TRBJ2-5	.	TRBD2	TGTGCCAGCAGCTTAGGGGTTAGCGGGGGATTAAACCAAGAGACCCAGTACTTC	CASSLGVSGGLNQETQYF
TRBV24-1	TRBJ2-2	.	.	TGTGCCACCAGTGATTTGAACCAGGGTGACACCGGGGAGCTGTTTTTT	CATSDLNQGDTGELFF
TRBV2	TRBJ2-2	.	TRBD1	TGTGCCAGCAGTGAAGAGGCAGGGGGCACCGGGGAGCTGTTTTTT	CASSEEAGGTGELFF
TRBV2	TRBJ2-7	.	.	TGTGCCAGCAGTGATCCTACCGAGGATACCTACGAGCAGTACTTC	CASSDPTEDTYEQYF
TRBV5-1	TRBJ2-7	.	.	TGCGCCAGCAGCCCAGGGGCAGGGAGTAGTTACGAGCAGTACTTC	CASSPGAGSSYEQYF
TRBV19	TRBJ2-5	.	.	TGTGCCAGTAGTAAAAGTCTGTCGGGCCAAGAGACCCAGTACTTC	CASSKSLSGQETQYF
TRBV19	TRBJ2-2	.	.	TGTGCCAGTAGTATACTGTCTATCAACTTGCCGAACACCGGGGAGCTGTTTTTT	CASSILSINLPNTGELFF
TRBV6-5	TRBJ2-7	.	.	TGTGCCAGCATTAACACAGTCTACGAGCAGTACTTC	CASINTVYEQYF
TRBV2	TRBJ1-1	.	TRBD1	TGTGCCAGCAGATATGACAGGGAAGGGCATCTAGCTGAAGCTTTCTTT	CASRYDREGHLAEAFF
TRBV9	TRBJ1-2	.	.	TGTGCCAGCAGCGGGATTACAAGAGCGGCCTATGGCTACACCTTC	CASSGITRAAYGYTF
TRBV4-2	TRBJ1-4	.	TRBD1	TGTGCCAGCAGCTATTGGACAGGGGTGAATGAAAAACTGTTTTTT	CASSYWTGVNEKLFF
TRBV27	TRBJ1-1	.	.	TGTGCCAGCAGTTCAGGAGGGGAGAACACTGAAGCTTTCTTT	CASSSGGENTEAFF
TRBV13	TRBJ2-1	.	TRBD2	TGTGCCAGCAGCTCACCGGGACTAGCGGGAGTGTATGAGCAGTTCTTC	CASSSPGLAGVYEQFF
TRBV30	TRBJ1-4	once	TRBD1	TGTGCCTGGAGTACTGGGGACAGGGGTGGTGAAAAACTGTTTTTT	CAWSTGDRGGEKLFF
TRBV10-3	TRBJ2-3	.	.	TGTGCCATCAGTACGGGTGCAGATACGCAGTATTTT	CAISTGADTQYF
TRBV27	TRBJ1-4	.	TRBD1	TGTGCCAGCAGTGGGACGGGACAGGGAAGGGAAAAACTGTTTTTT	CASSGTGQGREKLFF
TRBV28	TRBJ2-7	.	.	TGTGCCAGCAGATCCCCGGGAACAGTCTACGAGCAGTACTTC	CASRSPGTVYEQYF
TRBV5-1	TRBJ2-3	once	.	TGCGCCAGCAGCTTGCAGGGTACGCAGTATTTT	CASSLQGTQYF
TRBV24-1	TRBJ2-1	.	.	TGTGCCACCAGTGCAGGGATGGAGCAGTTCTTC	CATSAGMEQFF
TRBV28	TRBJ2-5	once	TRBD1	TGTGCCAGCAGGTCCAGGGGGCCCGAGACCCAGTACTTC	CASRSRGPETQYF
TRBV7-9	TRBJ2-7	.	.	TGTGCCAGCAGCTCAAGAGACGGCGGGGCTCTTTGGAACGAGCAGTACTTC	CASSSRDGGALWNEQYF
TRBV28	TRBJ1-1	.	.	TGTGCCAGCAGTTTGTCACCGGGACAAGGGGCATGGGACACTGAAGCTTTCTTT	CASSLSPGQGAWDTEAFF
TRBV28	TRBJ1-6	.	.	TGTGCCAGCAGTTTATCCGGGGAAGGCGGGAATTCACCCCTCCACTTT	CASSLSGEGGNSPLHF
TRBV6-5	TRBJ2-7	.	.	TGTGCCAGCAGTTACTCGTACGGGAACGAGCAGTACTTC	CASSYSYGNEQYF
TRBV13	TRBJ2-7	.	TRBD1	TGTGCCAGCAGCAGCACCGGACAGGAGGTCTACGAGCAGTACTTC	CASSSTGQEVYEQYF
TRBV30	TRBJ1-3	.	.	TGTGCCTGGAACCCGGGACAAAAGGGAAACACCATATATTTT	CAWNPGQKGNTIYF
TRBV7-7	TRBJ1-4	.	TRBD1	TGTGCCAGCAGCCAAGGGACAGGCTCTAATGAAAAACTGTTTTTT	CASSQGTGSNEKLFF
TRBV19	TRBJ2-7	.	TRBD2	TGTGCCAGTACTGTGGGGAGTATAGCGGGAAGTTACGAGCAGTACTTC	CASTVGSIAGSYEQYF
TRBV7-2	TRBJ2-5	.	.	TGTGCCAGCAGCTTTCTGTACCAAGAGACCCAGTACTTC	CASSFLYQETQYF
TRBV27	TRBJ1-1	.	.	TGTGCCAGCAGTGTGGGCGGGGACACTGAAGCTTTCTTT	CASSVGGDTEAFF